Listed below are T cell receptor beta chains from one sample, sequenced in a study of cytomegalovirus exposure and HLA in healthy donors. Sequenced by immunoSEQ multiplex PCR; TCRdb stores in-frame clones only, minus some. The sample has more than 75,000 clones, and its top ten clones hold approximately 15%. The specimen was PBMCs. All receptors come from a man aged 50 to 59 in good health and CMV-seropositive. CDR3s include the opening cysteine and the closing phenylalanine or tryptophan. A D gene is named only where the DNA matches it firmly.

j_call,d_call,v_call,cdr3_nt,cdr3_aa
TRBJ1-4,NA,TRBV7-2,TGTGCCAGCAGCCCTTTTGCAACTAATGAAAAACTGTTTTTT,CASSPFATNEKLFF
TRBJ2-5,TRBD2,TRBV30,TGTGCCCTCGGTATGGTCGGGAGGGCCCCCCAAGAGACCCAGTACTTC,CALGMVGRAPQETQYF
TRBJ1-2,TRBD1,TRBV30,TGTGCCTGGAGTGTCGGACGGGGACAGGGGGCTTTGATCGATGGCTACACCTTC,CAWSVGRGQGALIDGYTF
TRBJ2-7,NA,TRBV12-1,TGTGCCAGCAGCGGGGGCGGCTGGAGCTCCTACGAGCAGTACTTC,CASSGGGWSSYEQYF
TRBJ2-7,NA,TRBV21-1,TGTGCCAGCAGCAAAAAACGGAGACAGCCAAAATCCTACGAGCAGTACTTC,CASSKKRRQPKSYEQYF
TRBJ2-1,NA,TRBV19,TGTGCCAGTAACCCCAGCGACTATTACGGTGAGCAGTTCTTC,CASNPSDYYGEQFF
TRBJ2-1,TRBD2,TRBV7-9,TGTGCCAGCAGCTACCGAGCAGCGGGAGGGGGTGAGCAGTTCTTC,CASSYRAAGGGEQFF
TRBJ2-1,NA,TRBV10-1,TGCGCCAGCAGTGAGTCAAGATCGGGGAGGACCTACAATGAGCAGTTCTTC,CASSESRSGRTYNEQFF
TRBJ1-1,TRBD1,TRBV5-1,TGCGCCAGCAGCTTCGGGACAGGGAGGATGAACACTGAAGCTTTCTTT,CASSFGTGRMNTEAFF
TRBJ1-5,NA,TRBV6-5,TGTGCCAGCAGTTACTCCGCCAGGGTGGGTCAGCCCCAGCATTTT,CASSYSARVGQPQHF
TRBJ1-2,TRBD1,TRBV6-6,TGTGCCAGCAGTCCTGGACAGGGAGGGTCTGGCTACACCTTC,CASSPGQGGSGYTF
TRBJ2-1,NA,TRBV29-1,TGCAGCGTAGGTGACAGGTACTACAATGAGCAGTTCTTC,CSVGDRYYNEQFF
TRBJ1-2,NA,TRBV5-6,TGTGCCAGCAGCTTGAGGTGGGGGCCTGGCTACACCTTC,CASSLRWGPGYTF
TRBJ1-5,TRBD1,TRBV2,TGTGCCAGCAGTGCAACAGGGGGCGGAGGTCAGCCCCAGCATTTT,CASSATGGGGQPQHF
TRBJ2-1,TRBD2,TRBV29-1,TGCAGCGTTGCCAAGCGGGAGGGCCCCAATGAGCAGTTCTTC,CSVAKREGPNEQFF
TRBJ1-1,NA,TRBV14,TGTGCCAGCAGCGCCCCTGGGTCGGGGTACACTGAAGCTTTCTTT,CASSAPGSGYTEAFF
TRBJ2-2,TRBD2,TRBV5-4,TGTGCCACCCAGCGGGGACTAGCGAATTCCGCGAACACCGGGGAGCTGTTTTTT,CATQRGLANSANTGELFF
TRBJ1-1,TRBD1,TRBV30,TGTGCCTGGAGTATAAGGACAGGTGAAGCTTTCTTT,CAWSIRTGEAFF
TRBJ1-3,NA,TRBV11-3,TGTGCCAGCAGCTTTCAGGGGCTGGGGGGAAACACCATATATTTT,CASSFQGLGGNTIYF
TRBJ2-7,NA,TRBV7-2,TGTGCCAGCAGCGGGGGGGGCCACGAGCAGTACTTC,CASSGGGHEQYF
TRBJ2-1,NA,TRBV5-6,TGTGCCAGCAGCTCTACAGGGTGGGGGACCGGTGGCAATGAGCAGTTCTTC,CASSSTGWGTGGNEQFF
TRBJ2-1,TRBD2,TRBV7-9,TGTGCCAGCAGCTCAGAGGAGTCTAGCGGGAGCGATGAGCAGTTCTTC,CASSSEESSGSDEQFF
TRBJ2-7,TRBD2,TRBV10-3,TGTGCCATCAGTACGCTTAGCGGGAGCGCCTACGAGCAGTACTTC,CAISTLSGSAYEQYF
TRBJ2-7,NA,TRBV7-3,TGTGCCAGCAGCTTAGACCCCCCGGGAAGGACCCCGCGCGAGCAGTACTTC,CASSLDPPGRTPREQYF
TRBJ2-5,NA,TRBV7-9,TGTGCCAGCAGCCCAGGTTCGGCAGGGCCGAAAGAGACCCAGTACTTC,CASSPGSAGPKETQYF
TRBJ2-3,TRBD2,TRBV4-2,TGTGCCAGCAGCCCACTAGCGGCTAGCACAGATACGCAGTATTTT,CASSPLAASTDTQYF
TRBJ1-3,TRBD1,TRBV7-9,TGTGCCAGCAGCCCCTCAGGGGGCGCTGGAAACACCATATATTTT,CASSPSGGAGNTIYF
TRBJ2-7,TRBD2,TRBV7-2,TGTGCCAGCAGCCGGACTTGGGCGGCGGGAGGGAGCTACGAGCAGTACTTC,CASSRTWAAGGSYEQYF
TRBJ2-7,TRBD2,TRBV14,TGTGCCAGCAGCCAAGAGGAAGCGGGGTTGGGGGATCACGAGCAGTACTTC,CASSQEEAGLGDHEQYF
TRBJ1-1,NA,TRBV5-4,TGTGCCAGCAGGGACCTCAGGGGAAACACTGAAGCTTTCTTT,CASRDLRGNTEAFF
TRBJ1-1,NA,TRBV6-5,TGTGCCAGCGCCGGGGGAGCGGACACTGAAGCTTTCTTT,CASAGGADTEAFF
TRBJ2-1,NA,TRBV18,TGTGCCAGCTCACCTTCCCGAGGGTACAATGAGCAGTTCTTC,CASSPSRGYNEQFF
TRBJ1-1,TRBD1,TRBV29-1,TGCAGCGTTTCCCGGGACAGGGGAACTGAAGCTTTCTTT,CSVSRDRGTEAFF
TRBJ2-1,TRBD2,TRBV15,TGTGCCACCAGCTTCTCGACTAGCGGCAATGAGCAGTTCTTC,CATSFSTSGNEQFF
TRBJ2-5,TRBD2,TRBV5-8,TGTGCCAGCAGCTTCCTTGGGGGGGAGATGAAGACCCAGTACTTC,CASSFLGGEMKTQYF
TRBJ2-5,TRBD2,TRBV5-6,TGTGCCAGCACCGTTAACGGGAGGAGGGAGACCCAGTACTTC,CASTVNGRRETQYF
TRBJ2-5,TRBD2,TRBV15,TGTGCCACCAGCAGAGACCGACTAGCGGGAGGCCTCCGACAAGAGACCCAGTACTTC,CATSRDRLAGGLRQETQYF
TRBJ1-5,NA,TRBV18,TGTGCCAGCTCACCACCGGGGGCTACAGGGCACAATCAGCCCCAGCATTTT,CASSPPGATGHNQPQHF
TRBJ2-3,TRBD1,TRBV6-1,TGTGCCAGCAGACCCGACAGGGGAGTCACAGATACGCAGTATTTT,CASRPDRGVTDTQYF
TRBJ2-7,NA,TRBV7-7,TGTGCTAGCAGCTTAGCTGTCAGTCACGAGCAGTACTTC,CASSLAVSHEQYF
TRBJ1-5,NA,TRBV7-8,TGTGCCAGCAGCTTAAGCAGGAGCAATCAGCCCCAGCATTTT,CASSLSRSNQPQHF
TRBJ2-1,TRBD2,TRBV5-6,TGTGCCAGCAGCATAAGAGCGGGGACCTCCTACAATGAGCAGTTCTTC,CASSIRAGTSYNEQFF
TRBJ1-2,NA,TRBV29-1,TGCAGCGTCCTGGACAGCCGCTATGGCTACACCTTC,CSVLDSRYGYTF
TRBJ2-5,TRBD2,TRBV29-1,TGCAGCGTGAGGACTAGCGGGAGGGCGCCCCAGTACTTC,CSVRTSGRAPQYF
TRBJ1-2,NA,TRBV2,TGTGCCAGCAGCCTCCCGGGTCTGGGGAGATCTACCTATGGCTACACCTTC,CASSLPGLGRSTYGYTF
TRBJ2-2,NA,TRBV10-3,TGTGCCATCAGTGAGAGTGGGAGACGAACCGGGGAGCTGTTTTTT,CAISESGRRTGELFF
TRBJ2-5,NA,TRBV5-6,TGTGCCAGCAGAACAGGATCCGGCCAAGAGACCCAGTACTTC,CASRTGSGQETQYF
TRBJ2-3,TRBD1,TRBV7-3,TGTGCCAGCAGCAAATCCGGGACAGACAAAGATACGCAGTATTTT,CASSKSGTDKDTQYF
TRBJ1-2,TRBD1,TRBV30,TGTGCCTGGAGTTTTACAGGGGTGTGGGGCTACACCTTC,CAWSFTGVWGYTF
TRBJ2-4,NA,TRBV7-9,TGTGCCAGCACCACCGGGGTAGGGTTAGTGACCAAAAACATTCAGTACTTC,CASTTGVGLVTKNIQYF
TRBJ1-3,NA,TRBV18,TGTGCCAGCTCACCAATGTCGTCAGGTTTCCCCTCTGGAAACACCATATATTTT,CASSPMSSGFPSGNTIYF